This TCR beta chain appears in the sequencing data of a study of technical replicates of blood from a few donors (TCRdb year 2017). The CDR3 runs 12 amino acids, cysteine and phenylalanine included. The retained sequence is limited to the CDR3, 36 bases, with the frame set at the first base. The germline V gene gives CDR1 as SGHTS and CDR2 as YDEGEE. Deletion took 3 bases off V and 7 bases off J, with a span of 11 bases between the germline ends. With regard to this clone: The clone's antigen remains unknown. Base qualities were left out, and no much larger clone turns up one base away.

Libraries were made using the immunoSEQ multiplex PCR assay. As stored in TCRdb, this immuneACCESS dataset retains in-frame rearrangements with V and J assigned. A fraction of the clones does not appear; measured against another copy, unresolved V genes explain less than half of the discrepancy, and the remainder lacks a known reason. Across this sample there are tens of thousands of clones, with more than 85% seen only once. The ten largest account for under 0.4% of the sample. What was sequenced was T cells isolated from PBMCs. This clonotype was sampled from a human donor in good health. This chain is built from TRBV5-8 and TRBJ2-7, and perhaps TRBD2 as D gene, on 5 matching bases. Read as DNA, the sequence is TGTGCCAGCAGCTGGCGGGTCGGGGAGCAGTACTTC. This encodes CASSWRVGEQYF.